This TCR beta chain was sequenced in a study of T-cell memory formation after mild COVID-19. Turning to the study itself: For the most part, TCR clusters were specific to one donor.

The 5'RACE method, run with constant-segment primers, produced TCR alpha and TCR beta cDNA libraries (carrying sample barcodes and UMIs). One entry per CDR3 protein, called by TCRdb with MiXCR from the 5' RACE reads. This sample yields roughly 86,000 distinct CDR3 sequences, of which more than 10% are seen a single time; around a quarter belongs to the top ten. Findings of the study overall: CD4+ clones that contracted lay mainly in CM and EM; CD8+ ones lay in EMRA.

Germline values: CDR1 MNHEY, CDR2 SVGEGT. V dropped 6 bases and J dropped 5 bases, with 15 bases sitting between them. The CDR3 spans 14 residues. On this clonotype itself: Its specificity is unknown.

Specimen: PBMCs or a T cell subset sorted from them (not recorded which). The V call is TRBV6-2 or TRBV6-3, the J call TRBJ2-3, with D tentatively TRBD1 or TRBD2 (5 bases each). This TCR was recovered from an adult woman who had mild COVID-19 (a few samples of this study predate the infection). Cell type and time point are not known. The CDR3 region has the DNA TGTGCCAGCAGCCGGGACGTGGCGGGAGATACGCAGTATTTT. Translation: CASSRDVAGDTQYF.